The source of this T cell receptor (beta chain) is a study of cytomegalovirus exposure and HLA in healthy donors. Comments on this clone: Its target is unknown.

Trimming pared 4 bases from V and 5 bases from J, leaving 18 bases between. Per germline, CDR1 SGHRS and CDR2 YFSETQ. The CDR3 loop spans 15 amino acids. Here immunoSEQ multiplex PCR was the method, and the copy in TCRdb shows in-frame clones only, minus some. This sample has fewer than 120,000 clones, with roughly 90% found just once. Study-wide findings and caveats: The authors enumerated under 200 TCR beta chains as linked to cytomegalovirus.

The receptor was isolated from a woman between 25 and 40 years old in good health and CMV-seropositive. The rearrangement uses TRBV5-1 and TRBJ1-2; D may be TRBD1 (6 bases). The sequencing input was PBMCs. CDR3 in amino acids: CASSALTGLSYGYTF. CDR3 nucleotide sequence: TGCGCCAGCAGCGCGTTGACAGGCCTCTCATATGGCTACACCTTC.